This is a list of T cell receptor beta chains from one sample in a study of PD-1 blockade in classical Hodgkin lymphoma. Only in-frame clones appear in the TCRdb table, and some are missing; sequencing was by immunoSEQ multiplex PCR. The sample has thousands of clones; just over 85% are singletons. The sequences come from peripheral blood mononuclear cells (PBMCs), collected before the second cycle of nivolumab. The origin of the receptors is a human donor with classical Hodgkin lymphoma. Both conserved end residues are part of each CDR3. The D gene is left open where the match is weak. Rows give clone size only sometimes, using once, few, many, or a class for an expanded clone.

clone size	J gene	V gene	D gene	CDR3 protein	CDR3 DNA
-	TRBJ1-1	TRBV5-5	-	CASSFRGPNTEAFF	TGTGCCAGCAGCTTTCGGGGACCGAACACTGAAGCTTTCTTT
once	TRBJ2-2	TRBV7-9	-	CASSFEPGELFF	TGTGCCAGCAGCTTCGAGCCCGGGGAGCTGTTTTTT
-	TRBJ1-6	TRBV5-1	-	CASSLGRGSQNSPLHF	TGCGCCAGCAGCCTGGGAAGGGGCAGCCAAAATTCACCCCTCCACTTT
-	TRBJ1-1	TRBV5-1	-	CASRPTGFEAEAFF	TGCGCCAGCAGACCCACAGGGTTCGAAGCTGAAGCTTTCTTT
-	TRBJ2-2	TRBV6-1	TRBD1	CASRAGQGYTGELFF	TGTGCCAGCAGGGCGGGACAGGGGTACACCGGGGAGCTGTTTTTT
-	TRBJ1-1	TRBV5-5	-	CASSLVGGSRDTEAFF	TGTGCCAGCAGCTTGGTAGGGGGAAGTCGGGACACTGAAGCTTTCTTT
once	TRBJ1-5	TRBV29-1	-	CSVSTAPNQPQHF	TGCAGCGTTTCGACAGCCCCAAATCAGCCCCAGCATTTT
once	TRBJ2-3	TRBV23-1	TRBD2	CASSPGLAGGTDTQYF	TGCGCCAGCAGTCCGGGACTAGCGGGAGGCACAGATACGCAGTATTTT
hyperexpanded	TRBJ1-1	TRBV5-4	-	CASSPGRGNTEAFF	TGTGCCAGCAGCCCGGGGAGGGGGAACACTGAAGCTTTCTTT
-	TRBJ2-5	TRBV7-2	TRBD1	CASSKGQGVETQYF	TGTGCCAGCAGCAAGGGACAGGGTGTAGAGACCCAGTACTTC
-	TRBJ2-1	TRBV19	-	CASSISRGPSNEQFF	TGTGCCAGTAGTATCAGCCGGGGGCCGTCGAATGAGCAGTTCTTC
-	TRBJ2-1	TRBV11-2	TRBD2	CASSPGLLKSLSYNEQFF	TGTGCCAGCAGCCCGGGACTACTTAAGAGCCTCTCCTACAATGAGCAGTTCTTC
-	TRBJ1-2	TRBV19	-	CASSIIASGYGYTF	TGTGCCAGTAGTATTATCGCCAGCGGGTATGGCTACACCTTC
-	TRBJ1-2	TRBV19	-	CASSLGRSYGYTF	TGTGCCAGTAGTTTGGGGCGGAGCTATGGCTACACCTTC
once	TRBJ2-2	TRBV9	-	CASSLNRPENTGELFF	TGTGCCAGCAGCCTGAACAGGCCCGAGAACACCGGGGAGCTGTTTTTT
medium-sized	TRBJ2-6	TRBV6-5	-	CASRATSGANVLTF	TGTGCCAGCAGAGCGACCTCTGGGGCCAACGTCCTGACTTTC
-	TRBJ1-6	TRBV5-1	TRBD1	CASSLGQGGSPLHF	TGCGCCAGCAGCTTGGGACAGGGGGGTTCACCCCTCCACTTT
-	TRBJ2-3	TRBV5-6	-	CASREGTASTDTQYF	TGTGCCAGCAGGGAGGGGACAGCTAGCACAGACACGCAGTATTTT
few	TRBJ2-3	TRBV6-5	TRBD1	CASSYMGQGGHTQYF	TGTGCCAGCAGTTACATGGGACAGGGGGGACATACGCAGTATTTT
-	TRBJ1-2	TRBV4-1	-	CASSPSRVGYGYTF	TGCGCCAGCAGCCCTTCAAGGGTCGGCTATGGCTACACCTTC
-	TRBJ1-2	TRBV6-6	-	CASSSAPGGYYGYTF	TGTGCCAGCAGTTCCGCTCCCGGGGGCTACTATGGCTACACCTTC
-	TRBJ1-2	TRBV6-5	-	CASRFTNYGYTF	TGTGCCAGCAGGTTTACTAACTATGGCTACACCTTC
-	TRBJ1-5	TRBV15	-	CATSTGRGDANQPQHF	TGTGCCACCAGCACAGGCCGCGGGGATGCCAATCAGCCCCAGCATTTT
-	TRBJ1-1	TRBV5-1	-	CASRLTRNTEAFF	TGCGCCAGCAGGCTTACTAGGAACACTGAAGCTTTCTTT
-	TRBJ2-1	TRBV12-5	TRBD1	CASGLARLDRVMCNEQFF	TGTGCTAGTGGTTTGGCTCGTTTGGACAGGGTAATGTGCAATGAGCAGTTCTTC
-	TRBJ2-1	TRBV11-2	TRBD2	CASSLFAGGLNEQFF	TGTGCCAGCAGCTTATTTGCGGGGGGGCTAAATGAGCAGTTCTTC
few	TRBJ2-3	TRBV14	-	CASSQGSRVLF	TGTGCCAGCAGCCAAGGGAGTAGGGTCCTTTTT
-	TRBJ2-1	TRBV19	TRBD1	CASSPPPGQLHEQFF	TGTGCCAGTAGTCCGCCTCCGGGACAGTTGCACGAGCAGTTCTTC
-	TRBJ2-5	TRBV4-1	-	CASSRVGDLETQYF	TGCGCCAGCAGCCGCGTGGGGGACCTGGAGACCCAGTACTTC
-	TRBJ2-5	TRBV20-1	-	CSRERMETQYF	TGCAGTAGAGAAAGGATGGAGACCCAGTACTTC
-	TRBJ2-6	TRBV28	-	CASSSGLTQSRANVLTF	TGTGCCAGCAGTTCAGGATTGACACAAAGTCGGGCCAACGTCCTGACTTTC
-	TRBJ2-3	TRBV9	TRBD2	CASSVGSGMVDTQYF	TGTGCCAGCAGCGTAGGGAGCGGGATGGTAGATACGCAGTATTTT
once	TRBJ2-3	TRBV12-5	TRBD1	CASGYRGVGTDTQYF	TGTGCTAGTGGCTACAGGGGGGTAGGCACAGATACGCAGTATTTT
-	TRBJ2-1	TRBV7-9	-	CASSPHMFEQFF	TGTGCCAGCAGCCCTCACATGTTTGAGCAGTTCTTC
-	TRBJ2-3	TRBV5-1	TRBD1	CASSPDSGQPTDTQYF	TGCGCCAGCAGCCCAGATTCGGGACAGCCAACAGATACGCAGTATTTT
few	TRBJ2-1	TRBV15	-	CATSRVSGFSNEQFF	TGTGCCACCAGCAGAGTTTCGGGTTTCTCCAATGAGCAGTTCTTC
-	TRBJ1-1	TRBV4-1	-	CASSQIRTVPEAFF	TGCGCCAGCAGCCAAATTAGGACAGTACCTGAAGCTTTCTTT
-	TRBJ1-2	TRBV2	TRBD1	CASSLDRDNYGYTF	TGTGCCAGCAGTCTGGACAGGGATAACTATGGCTACACCTTC
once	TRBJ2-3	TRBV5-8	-	CASSLHSPYTDTQYF	TGTGCCAGCAGCTTGCACAGCCCTTACACAGATACGCAGTATTTT
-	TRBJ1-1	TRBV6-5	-	CASSYQGNTEAFF	TGTGCCAGCAGTTATCAGGGGAACACTGAAGCTTTCTTT
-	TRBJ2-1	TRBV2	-	CASRGWAYNEQFF	TGTGCCAGCAGAGGGTGGGCCTACAATGAGCAGTTCTTC
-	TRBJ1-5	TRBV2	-	CASSNWGSGQPQHF	TGTGCCAGCTCTAATTGGGGGAGTGGTCAGCCCCAGCATTTT
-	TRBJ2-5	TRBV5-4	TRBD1	CASSFRTGAETQYF	TGTGCCAGCAGCTTCCGGACAGGGGCAGAGACCCAGTACTTC
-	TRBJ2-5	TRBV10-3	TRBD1	CAISQSGGPQTQYF	TGTGCCATCAGCCAATCAGGGGGACCTCAGACCCAGTACTTC